Listed here are 25 T cell receptor beta chains from one sample, sequenced in a study of human T cells and chemical hapten exposure. The time point is: pre-sensitization, week 0. This sample's treatment: therapeutic diphenylcyclopropenone sensitization with weekly scalp DPC. TCRdb re-called the RACE reads with MiXCR, one entry per CDR3 protein. Of 180,000 or so distinct CDR3 sequences listed, about 31% are singletons. Sample: whole blood, taken in connection with sensitization to the hapten diphenylcyclopropenone (DPC). These receptors came from a woman aged 30 to 39 with alopecia areata. Some clones in this sample may be carry-over from other donors' samples.

This clonotype occurred once. The chain couples TRBV20-1 to TRBJ1-2, with D unresolved. Germline V gives CDR1 DFQATT, CDR2 SNEGSKA (reference sequence). V was pared by 1 base and J by 1 base, with 19 bases between. CDR3 length: 17 amino acids. The CDR3 protein is CSARVRQTAEGNYGYTF. CDR3 in DNA: TGCAGTGCTAGAGTACGGCAGACGGCCGAGGGTAACTATGGCTACACCTTC.

CDR3 in amino acids: CSVRSSGANVLTF. The CDR3 DNA is TGCAGCGTTCGCTCGTCTGGGGCCAACGTCCTGACTTTC. The rearrangement uses TRBV29-1 and TRBJ2-6; D gene unclear. The CDR3 is 13 residues long. V lost 5 bases, J lost 1 base, and 6 bases lay in between. Germline V lookup: CDR1 SQVTM, CDR2 ANQGSEA.

This clonotype turned up a few times. The CDR3 loop reads CATSVKGAGSTDTQYF. CDR3 in DNA: TGTGCCACCAGCGTCAAGGGGGCGGGAAGCACAGATACGCAGTATTTT. The chain links TRBV24-1 to TRBJ2-3; tentatively, D is TRBD1 (7 bases). The CDR3 contains 16 residues. Trimming removed 7 bases at V and 0 bases at J, with 16 bases between. Germline V CDR1 and CDR2: KGHDR, SFDVKD.

This clonotype appeared a few times. The chain uses TRBV28 and TRBJ2-2, with no clear D. Trimming shortened V by 8 bases and J by 3 bases, and 4 bases separated the two germline ends. This CDR3 region has 11 residues. Looked up from germline, CDR1 is MDHEN and CDR2 is SYDVKM. The CDR3 protein is CASDHTGELFF. DNA of the CDR3: TGTGCCAGCGACCACACCGGGGAGCTGTTTTTT.

This clonotype was seen only a few times. The rearrangement uses TRBV10-3 and TRBJ2-5; the D gene could be TRBD1 or TRBD2 (6 bases each). The germline gives CDR1 ENHRY, CDR2 SYGVKD. V was shortened by 10 bases and J by 4 bases, with 13 bases between the two germline ends. The length of the CDR3 is 12 residues. The CDR3 loop reads CATRGGGETQYF. For the CDR3, the DNA is TGTGCCACACGCGGAGGGGGAGAGACCCAGTACTTC.

The V gene is TRBV6-1, the J gene TRBJ1-1; 9 positions agree with TRBD1. The V gene's germline CDR1 is MNHNS and CDR2 SASEGT. The trim removed 7 bases at V and 5 bases at J, leaving 14 bases unmatched. The CDR3 runs 16 residues. The CDR3 DNA is TGTGCCAGCAACCTAGGGACAGGGAATTCGGGAACTGAAGCTTTCTTT. Protein sequence: CASNLGTGNSGTEAFF.

The chain recombines TRBV7-6 with TRBJ1-1; D is possibly TRBD1 (5 bases). The CDR3 sequence is 15 residues long. V dropped 0 bases and J dropped 4 bases, with 12 bases sitting between them. Germline V CDR1 and CDR2: SGHVS, FNYEAQ. Here the CDR3 reads CASSLAGQGSTEAFF. CDR3 sequence (DNA): TGTGCCAGCAGCTTAGCGGGGCAGGGCAGCACTGAAGCTTTCTTT.

The chain combines TRBV29-1 with TRBJ1-2; 12 bases map to TRBD1. The CDR3 runs to 11 residues. Germline CDR1 and CDR2: SQVTM and ANQGSEA. Unmatched junction bases numbered 4, after V lost 6 bases and J lost 11 bases. The CDR3 region is CSVGTGGLYTF. DNA of the CDR3: TGCAGCGTCGGGACAGGGGGCTTATACACCTTC.

This clonotype was observed a handful of times. The V gene is TRBV28, the J gene TRBJ2-6; maybe TRBD1 (6 bases). The length of the CDR3 is 19 residues. Germline CDR1 MDHEN, CDR2 SYDVKM. Trimming took off 5 bases at V and 4 bases at J, with 24 bases between the two ends. The DNA for the CDR3 is TGTGCCAGCAGTCGACCAGGGGCAGGCGCATCTCTGGGGGCCAACGTCCTGACTTTC. Protein: CASSRPGAGASLGANVLTF.

This clonotype was counted between two and nine times. This chain links TRBV28 with TRBJ2-7, with D maybe TRBD2 (5 bases). V was pared by 8 bases and J by 5 bases, with 16 bases between. There are 13 residues in the CDR3. Germline-derived CDR1 and CDR2 are MDHEN and SYDVKM. CDR3 sequence (DNA): TGTGCCAGCGGGAGTTTGAGGGTCCACGAGCAGTACTTC. Translating gives CASGSLRVHEQYF.

This clonotype turned up a few times. The chain is built from TRBV29-1 and TRBJ2-1; 8 bases fit TRBD1. CDR3 length equals 13 residues. Per germline, CDR1 SQVTM and CDR2 ANQGSEA. V was clipped by 6 bases and J by 8 bases; unmatched bases: 9. This CDR3 reads CSVGRTGIDEQFF. Written as DNA, the CDR3 is TGCAGCGTGGGTCGGACAGGGATCGATGAGCAGTTCTTC.

There are many counts of this clonotype. The chain combines TRBV6-2 or TRBV6-3 with TRBJ1-6; unclear D gene. With 6 bases removed from V and 0 bases from J, the gap between germline ends came to 12 bases. This CDR3 is built from 16 residues. Per germline, CDR1 MNHEY and CDR2 SVGEGT. The CDR3 nucleotides read TGTGCCAGCAGCCAGGACGGAAGCTCCTATAATTCACCCCTCCACTTT. It is translated as CASSQDGSSYNSPLHF.

V and J are TRBV5-6 and TRBJ1-5; D might be TRBD1 (6 bases). The CDR3 is 14 residues long. Deletions cut 3 bases from V and 1 base from J, with 8 bases between. Germline V CDR1 and CDR2: SGHDT, YYEEEE. Here the CDR3 reads CASSSDRSNQPQHF. CDR3 bases: TGTGCCAGCAGCTCCGACAGGAGCAATCAGCCCCAGCATTTT.

This clonotype appeared many times. V and J are TRBV29-1 and TRBJ2-3; TRBD2 agrees at 10 bases. V shed 7 bases, J shed 10 bases, and the junction held 14 bases outside the gene matches. The CDR3 has 14 amino acids. From germline, CDR1 is SQVTM and CDR2 ANQGSEA. The CDR3 sequence is CSGYASGRTQPQYF. CDR3 nucleotide sequence: TGCAGCGGCTACGCTAGCGGGAGAACCCAGCCGCAGTATTTT.

This clonotype showed up just a few times. The rearrangement joins TRBV10-3 to TRBJ1-3; unclear D gene. Looked up from germline, CDR1 is ENHRY and CDR2 is SYGVKD. The V end lost 7 bases, the J end lost 8 bases, and 9 bases lay between the germline ends. The CDR3 is 11 amino acids. CDR3 coding DNA: TGTGCCATCAAGGTCGGGGACACCATATATTTT. This encodes CAIKVGDTIYF.

V usage is TRBV28 and J usage is TRBJ2-7; tentative D call: TRBD1 (5 bases). Per germline, CDR1 MDHEN and CDR2 SYDVKM. The CDR3 consists of 11 residues. V lost 7 bases and J lost 7, with 11 bases in between. The chain's CDR3 is CASTSDKEQYF. The CDR3 DNA is TGTGCCAGCACTTCGGACAAAGAGCAGTACTTC.

This clonotype was counted a few times. The chain has TRBV3-1 and TRBJ2-5; the D is unclear. This CDR3 contains 14 residues. Germline V gives CDR1 LGHDT, CDR2 YNNKEL (reference sequence). V gave up 1 base and J gave up 2 bases, with 8 bases separating them. The CDR3 region is CASSQANGQETQYF. DNA for the CDR3: TGTGCCAGCAGCCAAGCAAACGGACAAGAGACCCAGTACTTC.

The chain has TRBV7-2 and TRBJ1-1; D not certain. The CDR3 extends over 13 amino acids. Germline CDR1 and CDR2: SGHTA and FQGNSA. V was trimmed by 6 bases and J by 1 base, leaving 9 bases between them. The CDR3 nucleotides are TGTGCCAGCAGTTCTGGCCCGAACACTGAAGCTTTCTTT. Its protein is CASSSGPNTEAFF.

The V gene is TRBV2, the J gene TRBJ2-2, with a weak D call TRBD2 (6 bases). Germline V gene sequence: CDR1 SNHLY, CDR2 FYNNEI. The CDR3 is 17 residues long. The germline V and J ends were trimmed by 10 bases and 0 bases, with 21 bases remaining between them. The CDR3: CAINIATGVANTGELFF. In DNA form, the CDR3 reads TGTGCCATCAATATCGCCACGGGGGTCGCGAACACCGGGGAGCTGTTTTTT.

The rearrangement joins TRBV6-5 to TRBJ2-7, with 10 positions matching TRBD1. From germline, CDR1 is MNHEY and CDR2 SVGAGI. The CDR3 consists of 17 residues. Germline trimming cut 0 bases from V and 2 bases from J; bases unmatched to any gene: 7. DNA of the CDR3: TGTGCCAGCAGTTACTCGAGTCTAGGACAGGGGGCCTACGAGCAGTACTTC. Translated: CASSYSSLGQGAYEQYF.

The chain links TRBV28 to TRBJ2-2; D possibly matches TRBD1 or TRBD2 (6 bases each). V gave up 3 bases and J gave up 4 bases, with 21 bases separating them. This CDR3 comprises 18 residues. CDR1 and CDR2 (germline): MDHEN, SYDVKM. CDR3 DNA sequence: TGTGCCAGCAGTTTCCCCGGAGTGGGGGGCGGTGGCACCGGGGAGCTGTTTTTT. The encoded protein is CASSFPGVGGGGTGELFF.

The V gene is TRBV6-5, the J gene TRBJ2-7; 12 nucleotides agree with TRBD2. CDR3 size: 15 residues. Germline CDR1 reads MNHEY; CDR2 reads SVGAGI. V dropped 6 bases and J dropped 4; count of bases not matched to a gene: 7. CDR3 in DNA: TGTGCCAGCAGGGGCTCGACTAGCGGGAGTTACGAGCAGTACTTC. This encodes CASRGSTSGSYEQYF.

The chain links TRBV20-1 to TRBJ1-4; D uncertain. V gave up 2 bases and J gave up 0 bases, with 22 bases separating them. Germline V CDR1 and CDR2: DFQATT, SNEGSKA (reference sequence). The CDR3 loop spans 19 amino acids. The CDR3 DNA is TGCAGTGCTAGATCCTACGGGCAGGCGAACGAAGCAACTAATGAAAAACTGTTTTTT. This sequence encodes CSARSYGQANEATNEKLFF.

This clonotype was seen a handful of times. The chain uses TRBV28 and TRBJ2-2; D remains unclear. The V end lost 8 bases, the J end lost 0 bases, and 16 bases lay between the germline ends. The CDR3 loop spans 16 amino acids. CDR1 and CDR2 (germline): MDHEN, SYDVKM. Here the CDR3 reads CASGSSKSANTGELFF. The CDR3 nucleotides are TGTGCCAGCGGATCTAGTAAGTCGGCGAACACCGGGGAGCTGTTTTTT.

This clonotype was recorded a few times. The gene calls are TRBV6-1 and TRBJ1-1; D is undetermined. The CDR3 has 13 residues. Germline V gene lookup returns CDR1 MNHNS and CDR2 SASEGT. V was cut by 0 bases and J by 4 bases, with 6 bases left in between. The CDR3 coding sequence is TGTGCCAGCAGTGAAGCGCGCAGCACTGAAGCTTTCTTT. It specifies CASSEARSTEAFF.